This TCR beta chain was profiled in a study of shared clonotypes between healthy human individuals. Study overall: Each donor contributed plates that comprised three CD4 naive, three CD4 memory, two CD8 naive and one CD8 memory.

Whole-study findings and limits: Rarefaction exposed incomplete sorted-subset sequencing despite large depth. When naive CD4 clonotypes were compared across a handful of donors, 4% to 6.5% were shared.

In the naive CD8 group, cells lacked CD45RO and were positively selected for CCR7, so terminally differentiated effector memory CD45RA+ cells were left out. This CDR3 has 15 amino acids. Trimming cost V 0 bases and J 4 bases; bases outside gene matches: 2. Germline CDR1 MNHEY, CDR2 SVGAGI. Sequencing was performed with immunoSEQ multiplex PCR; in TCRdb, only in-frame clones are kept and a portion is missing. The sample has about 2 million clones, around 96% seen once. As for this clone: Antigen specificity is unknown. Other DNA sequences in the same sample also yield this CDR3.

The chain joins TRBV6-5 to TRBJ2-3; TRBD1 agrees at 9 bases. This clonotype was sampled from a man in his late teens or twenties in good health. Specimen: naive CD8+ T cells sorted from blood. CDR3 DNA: TGTGCCAGCAGTTACTCGACAGGGGGAGCAGATACGCAGTATTTT. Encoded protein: CASSYSTGGADTQYF.